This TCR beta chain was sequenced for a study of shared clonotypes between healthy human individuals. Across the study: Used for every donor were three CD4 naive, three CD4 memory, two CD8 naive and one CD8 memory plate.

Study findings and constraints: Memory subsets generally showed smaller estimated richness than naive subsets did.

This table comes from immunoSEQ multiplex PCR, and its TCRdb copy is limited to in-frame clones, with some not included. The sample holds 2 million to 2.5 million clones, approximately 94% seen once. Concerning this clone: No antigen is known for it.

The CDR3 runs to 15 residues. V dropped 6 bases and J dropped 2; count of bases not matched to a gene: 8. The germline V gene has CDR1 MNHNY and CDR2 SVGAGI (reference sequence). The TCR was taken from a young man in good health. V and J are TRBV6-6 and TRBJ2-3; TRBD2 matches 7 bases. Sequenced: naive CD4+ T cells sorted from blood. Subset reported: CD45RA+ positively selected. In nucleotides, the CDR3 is TGTGCCAGCAGCCCAGCGGGACTCCCCACAGATACGCAGTATTTT. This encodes CASSPAGLPTDTQYF.